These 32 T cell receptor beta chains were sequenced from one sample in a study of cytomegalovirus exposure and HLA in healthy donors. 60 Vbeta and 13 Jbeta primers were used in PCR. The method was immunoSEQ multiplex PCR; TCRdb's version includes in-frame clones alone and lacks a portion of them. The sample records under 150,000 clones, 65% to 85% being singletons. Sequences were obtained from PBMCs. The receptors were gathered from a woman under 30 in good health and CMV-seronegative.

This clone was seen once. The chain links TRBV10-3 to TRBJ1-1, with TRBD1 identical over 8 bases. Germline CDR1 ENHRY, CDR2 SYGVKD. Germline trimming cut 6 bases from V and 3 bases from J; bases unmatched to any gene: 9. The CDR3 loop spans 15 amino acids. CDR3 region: CAIRGRGPEDTEAFF. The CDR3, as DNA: TGTGCCATCAGGGGCAGGGGGCCCGAGGACACTGAAGCTTTCTTT.

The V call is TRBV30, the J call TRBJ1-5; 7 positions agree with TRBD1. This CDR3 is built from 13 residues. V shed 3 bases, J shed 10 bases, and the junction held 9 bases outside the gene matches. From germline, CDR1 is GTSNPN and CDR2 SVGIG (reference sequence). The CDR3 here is CAWSGQEGDPQHF. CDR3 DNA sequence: TGTGCCTGGAGCGGACAGGAGGGGGACCCCCAGCATTTT.

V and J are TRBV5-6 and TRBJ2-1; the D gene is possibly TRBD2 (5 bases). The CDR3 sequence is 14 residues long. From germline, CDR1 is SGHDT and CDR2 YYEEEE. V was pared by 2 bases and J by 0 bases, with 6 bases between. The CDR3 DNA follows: TGTGCCAGCAGCTTCGGGAACTCCTACAATGAGCAGTTCTTC. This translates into CASSFGNSYNEQFF. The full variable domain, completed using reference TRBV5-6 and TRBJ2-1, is DAGVTQSPTHLIKTRGQQVTLRCSPKSGHDTVSWYQQALGQGPQFIFQYYEEEERQRGNFPDRFSGHQFPNYSSELNVNALLLGDSALYLCASSFGNSYNEQFFGPGTRLTVL.

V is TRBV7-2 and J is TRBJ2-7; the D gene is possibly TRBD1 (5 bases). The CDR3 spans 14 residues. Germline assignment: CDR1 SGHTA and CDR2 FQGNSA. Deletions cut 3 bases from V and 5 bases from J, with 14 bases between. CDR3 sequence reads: CASSFQVKGNEQYF. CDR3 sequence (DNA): TGTGCCAGCAGCTTCCAGGTGAAGGGGAACGAGCAGTACTTC.

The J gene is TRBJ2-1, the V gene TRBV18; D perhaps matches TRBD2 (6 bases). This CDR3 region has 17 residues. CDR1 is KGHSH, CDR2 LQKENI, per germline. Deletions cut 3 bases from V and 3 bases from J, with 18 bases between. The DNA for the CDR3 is TGTGCCAGCTCACCGCCGACTAGAGATTATTACTACAATGAGCAGTTCTTC. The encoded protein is CASSPPTRDYYYNEQFF.

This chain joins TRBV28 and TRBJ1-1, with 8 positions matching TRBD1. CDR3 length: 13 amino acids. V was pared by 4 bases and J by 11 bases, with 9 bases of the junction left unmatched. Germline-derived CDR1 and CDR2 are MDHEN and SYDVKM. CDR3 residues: CASSSTGGGSAFF. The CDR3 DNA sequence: TGTGCCAGCAGTTCCACAGGGGGTGGGTCGGCTTTCTTT.

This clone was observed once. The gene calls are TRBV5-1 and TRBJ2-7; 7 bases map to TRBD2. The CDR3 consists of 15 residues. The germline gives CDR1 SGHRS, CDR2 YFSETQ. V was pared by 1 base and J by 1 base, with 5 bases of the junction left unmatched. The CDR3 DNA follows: TGCGCCAGCAGCTTGCGGGGGGAGAGGTCCTACGAGCAGTACTTC. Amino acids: CASSLRGERSYEQYF.

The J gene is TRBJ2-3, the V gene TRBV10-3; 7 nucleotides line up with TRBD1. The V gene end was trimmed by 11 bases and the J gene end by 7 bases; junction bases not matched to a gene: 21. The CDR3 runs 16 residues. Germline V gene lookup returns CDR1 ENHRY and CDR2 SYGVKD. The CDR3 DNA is TGTGCCGCCCACCCCCAGGGGGAATTGGCTTTGAATACGCAGTATTTT. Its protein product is CAAHPQGELALNTQYF.

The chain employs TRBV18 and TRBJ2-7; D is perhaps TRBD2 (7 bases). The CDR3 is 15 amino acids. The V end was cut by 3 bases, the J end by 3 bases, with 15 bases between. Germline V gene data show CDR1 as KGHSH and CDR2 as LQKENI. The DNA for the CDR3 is TGTGCCAGCTCACCCAAAGCGGGACACATCTACGAGCAGTACTTC. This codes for CASSPKAGHIYEQYF.

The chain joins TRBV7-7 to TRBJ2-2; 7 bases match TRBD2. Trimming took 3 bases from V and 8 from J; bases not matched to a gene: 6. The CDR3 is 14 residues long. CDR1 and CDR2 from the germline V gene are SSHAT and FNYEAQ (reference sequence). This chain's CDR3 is CASSLSAGVGELFF. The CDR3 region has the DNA TGTGCCAGCAGCTTGTCGGCGGGAGTTGGGGAGCTGTTTTTT.

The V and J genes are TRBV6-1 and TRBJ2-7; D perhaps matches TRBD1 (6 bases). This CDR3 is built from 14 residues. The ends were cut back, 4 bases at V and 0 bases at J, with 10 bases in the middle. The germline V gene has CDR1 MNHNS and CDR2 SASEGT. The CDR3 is CASSADRDSYEQYF. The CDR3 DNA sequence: TGTGCCAGCAGTGCGGACAGAGACTCCTACGAGCAGTACTTC.

The CDR3: CAIGGSGSYNEQFF. CDR3 sequence (DNA): TGTGCCATCGGGGGTAGCGGGAGCTACAATGAGCAGTTCTTC. The chain couples TRBV10-3 to TRBJ2-1, with 9 nucleotides matching TRBD2. The V gene's germline CDR1 is ENHRY and CDR2 SYGVKD. The ends lost 8 bases at V and 3 bases at J; junction bases unmatched: 5. The CDR3 length is 14 residues.

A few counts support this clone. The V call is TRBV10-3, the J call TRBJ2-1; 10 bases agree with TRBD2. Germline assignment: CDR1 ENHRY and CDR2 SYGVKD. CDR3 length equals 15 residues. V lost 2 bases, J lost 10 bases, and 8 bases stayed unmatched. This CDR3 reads CAISEGLAADPEQFF. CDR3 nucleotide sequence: TGTGCCATCAGTGAGGGACTAGCGGCAGACCCAGAGCAGTTCTTC.

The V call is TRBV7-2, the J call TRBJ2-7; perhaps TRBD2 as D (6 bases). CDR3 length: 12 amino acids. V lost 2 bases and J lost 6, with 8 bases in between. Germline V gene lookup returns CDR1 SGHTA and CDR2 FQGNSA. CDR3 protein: CASSLYGGEQYF. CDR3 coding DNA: TGTGCCAGCAGCTTATACGGGGGCGAGCAGTACTTC.

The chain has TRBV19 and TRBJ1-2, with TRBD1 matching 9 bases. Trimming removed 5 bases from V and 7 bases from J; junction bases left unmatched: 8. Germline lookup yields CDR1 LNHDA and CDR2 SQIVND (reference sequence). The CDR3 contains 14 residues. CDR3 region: CASSLPGQGAGYTF. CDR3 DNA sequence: TGTGCCAGTAGTTTACCGGGACAGGGCGCTGGCTACACCTTC.

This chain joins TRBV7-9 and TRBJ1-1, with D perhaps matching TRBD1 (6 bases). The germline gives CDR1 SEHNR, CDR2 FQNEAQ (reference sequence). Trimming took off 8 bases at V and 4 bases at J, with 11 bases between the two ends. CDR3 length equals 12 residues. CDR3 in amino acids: CASQGWSTEAFF. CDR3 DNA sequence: TGTGCCAGCCAGGGGTGGAGCACTGAAGCTTTCTTT.

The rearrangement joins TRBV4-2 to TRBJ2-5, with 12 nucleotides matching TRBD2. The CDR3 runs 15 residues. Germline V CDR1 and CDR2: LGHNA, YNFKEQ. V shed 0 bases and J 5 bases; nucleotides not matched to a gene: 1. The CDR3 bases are TGTGCCAGCAGCCAAGAGACTAGCGGGAGTGAGACCCAGTACTTC. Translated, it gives CASSQETSGSETQYF.

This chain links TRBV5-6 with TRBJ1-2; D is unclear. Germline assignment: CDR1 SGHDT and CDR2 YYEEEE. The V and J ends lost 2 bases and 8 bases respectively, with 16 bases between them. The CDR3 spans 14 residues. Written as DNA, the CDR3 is TGTGCCAGCAGCTTTGATGTGGGCCTCCTAGGCTACACCTTC. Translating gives CASSFDVGLLGYTF.

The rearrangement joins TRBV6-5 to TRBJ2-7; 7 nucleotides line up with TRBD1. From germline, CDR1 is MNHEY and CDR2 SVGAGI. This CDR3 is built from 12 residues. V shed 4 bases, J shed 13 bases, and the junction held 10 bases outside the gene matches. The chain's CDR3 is CASSSPGQAPYF. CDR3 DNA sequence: TGTGCCAGCAGTTCCCCAGGACAGGCACCTTACTTC.

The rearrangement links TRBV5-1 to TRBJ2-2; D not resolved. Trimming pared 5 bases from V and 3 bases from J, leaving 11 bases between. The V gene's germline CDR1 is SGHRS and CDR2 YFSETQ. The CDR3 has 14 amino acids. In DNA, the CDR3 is TGCGCCAGCAGTCAAAGCGTCTACACCGGGGAGCTGTTTTTT. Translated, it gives CASSQSVYTGELFF.

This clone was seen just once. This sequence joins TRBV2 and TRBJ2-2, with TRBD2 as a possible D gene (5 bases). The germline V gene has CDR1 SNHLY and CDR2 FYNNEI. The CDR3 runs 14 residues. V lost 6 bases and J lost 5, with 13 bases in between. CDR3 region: CASRPRTGTGELFF. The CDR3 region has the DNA TGTGCCAGCAGACCCAGGACTGGGACCGGGGAGCTGTTTTTT.

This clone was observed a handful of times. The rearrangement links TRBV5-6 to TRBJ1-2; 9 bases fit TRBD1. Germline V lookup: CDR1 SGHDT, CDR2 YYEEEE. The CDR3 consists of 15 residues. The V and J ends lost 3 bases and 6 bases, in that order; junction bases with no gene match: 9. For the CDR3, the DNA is TGTGCCAGCAGCTGGCCCCGGACAGGGGTTGATGGCTACACCTTC. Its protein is CASSWPRTGVDGYTF.

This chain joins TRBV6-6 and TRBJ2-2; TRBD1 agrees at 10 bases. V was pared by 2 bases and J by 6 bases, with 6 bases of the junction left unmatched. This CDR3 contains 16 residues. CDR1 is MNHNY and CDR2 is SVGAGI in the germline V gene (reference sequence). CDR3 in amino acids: CASSYPGQGVPGELFF. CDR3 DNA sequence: TGTGCCAGCAGTTACCCCGGACAGGGGGTACCCGGGGAGCTGTTTTTT.

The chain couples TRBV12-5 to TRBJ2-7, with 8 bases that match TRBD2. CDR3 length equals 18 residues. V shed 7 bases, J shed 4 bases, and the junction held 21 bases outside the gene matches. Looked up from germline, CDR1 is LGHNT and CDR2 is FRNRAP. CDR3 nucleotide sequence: TGTGCTAGTGCCCTAGGGAGCGGGAGCCTAAAGGGAGAGTACGAGCAGTACTTC. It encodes CASALGSGSLKGEYEQYF.

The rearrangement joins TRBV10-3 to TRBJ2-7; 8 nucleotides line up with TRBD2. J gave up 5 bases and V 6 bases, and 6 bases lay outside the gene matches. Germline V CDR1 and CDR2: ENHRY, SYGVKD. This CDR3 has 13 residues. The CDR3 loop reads CAIRVGREDEQYF. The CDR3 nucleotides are TGTGCCATCAGGGTAGGGCGGGAGGACGAGCAGTACTTC.

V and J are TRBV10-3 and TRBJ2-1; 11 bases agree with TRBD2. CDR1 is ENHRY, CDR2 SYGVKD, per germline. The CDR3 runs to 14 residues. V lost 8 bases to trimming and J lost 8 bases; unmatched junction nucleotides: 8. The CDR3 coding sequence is TGTGCCATCCGGGGACTAGCGGCGGGGGATGAGCAGTTCTTC. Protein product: CAIRGLAAGDEQFF.

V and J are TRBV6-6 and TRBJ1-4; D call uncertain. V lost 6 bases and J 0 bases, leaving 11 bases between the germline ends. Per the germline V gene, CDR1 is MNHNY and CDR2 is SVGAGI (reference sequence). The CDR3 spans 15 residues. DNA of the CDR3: TGTGCCAGCAGCCTAGCGGGGACAACTAATGAAAAACTGTTTTTT. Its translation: CASSLAGTTNEKLFF.

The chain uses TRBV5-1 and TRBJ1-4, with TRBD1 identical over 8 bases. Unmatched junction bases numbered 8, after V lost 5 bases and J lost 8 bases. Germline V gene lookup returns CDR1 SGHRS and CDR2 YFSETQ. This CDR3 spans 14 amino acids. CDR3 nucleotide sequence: TGCGCCAGCAGGTCTTCAGGGGGCCTGGAAAAACTGTTTTTT. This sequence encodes CASRSSGGLEKLFF.

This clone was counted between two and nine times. In DNA form, the CDR3 reads TGCAGTGCAGGGGGTAGCAATGAGCAGTTCTTC. Encoded protein: CSAGGSNEQFF. This chain links TRBV20-1 with TRBJ2-1; TRBD1 might be the D (6 bases). Trimming took off 6 bases at V and 6 bases at J, with 9 bases between the two ends. CDR3 length: 11 residues. Per germline, CDR1 DFQATT and CDR2 SNEGSKA (reference sequence).

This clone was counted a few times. The CDR3 sequence: CASSIALAGEYNEQFF. The CDR3 nucleotides read TGTGCCAGTAGTATAGCGCTAGCGGGAGAATACAATGAGCAGTTCTTC. The V and J genes are TRBV19 and TRBJ2-1, with 10 bases that match TRBD2. Germline CDR1 is LNHDA and CDR2 is SQIVND (reference sequence). V shed 1 base, J shed 4 bases, and the junction held 4 bases outside the gene matches. The CDR3 contains 16 residues.

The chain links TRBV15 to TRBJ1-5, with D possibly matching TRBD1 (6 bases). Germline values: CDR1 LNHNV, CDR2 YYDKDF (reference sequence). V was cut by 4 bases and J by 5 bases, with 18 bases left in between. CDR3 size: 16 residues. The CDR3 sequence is CATSTGRRGIYQPQHF. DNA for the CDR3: TGTGCCACCAGCACCGGGAGGAGGGGGATCTATCAGCCCCAGCATTTT.

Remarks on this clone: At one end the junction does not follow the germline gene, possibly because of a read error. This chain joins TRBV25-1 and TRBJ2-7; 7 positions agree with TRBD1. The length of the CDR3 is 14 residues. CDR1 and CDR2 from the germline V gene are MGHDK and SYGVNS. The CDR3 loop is CASRDRDSPYEQYF. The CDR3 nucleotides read TGTGCCAGCCGTGACCGGGACAGCCCCTACGAGCAGTACTTC.